These T cell receptor beta chains were read from a single sample in a study of blood T cells in healthy people across ages. MiXCR, applied by TCRdb to the 5' RACE reads, yields one record per CDR3 protein. The top ten clones hold about 30% of a sample with about 830,000 distinct CDR3 sequences, about 62% of them seen once. The sequencing sample was made of blood. The source is a man aged 30-40 years in good health. CDR3s include the opening cysteine and the closing phenylalanine or tryptophan. A D gene is named only where the DNA matches it firmly. Rows may omit the clone size; those that give it use once, few, many or a size class.

clone_size,d_call,j_call,v_call,cdr3_aa,cdr3_nt
NA,NA,TRBJ2-1,TRBV7-8,CASSLAAHNEQFF,TGTGCCAGCAGCTTAGCAGCTCACAATGAGCAGTTCTTC
NA,TRBD2,TRBJ2-7,TRBV9,CASSGGGLGVHEQYF,TGTGCCAGCAGCGGGGGGGGACTTGGGGTCCACGAGCAGTACTTC
many,NA,TRBJ1-2,TRBV18,CASSKQDGGYTF,TGTGCCAGCTCAAAACAGGACGGAGGCTACACCTTC
NA,TRBD1,TRBJ1-6,TRBV12-3/TRBV12-4,CASSLETGGNSPLHF,TGTGCCAGCAGTTTAGAAACAGGGGGTAATTCACCCCTCCACTTT
NA,NA,TRBJ1-4,TRBV29-1,CSVRGIPGANEKLFF,TGCAGCGTTCGGGGCATCCCCGGGGCTAATGAAAAACTGTTTTTT
NA,NA,TRBJ2-7,TRBV11-2,CASSLDPGGRVGSPPWYEQYF,TGTGCCAGCAGCTTAGACCCAGGAGGCAGGGTAGGGTCGCCCCCTTGGTACGAGCAGTACTTC
NA,TRBD1,TRBJ2-3,TRBV24-1,CATSDPGQGATDTQYF,TGTGCCACCAGTGATCCAGGACAGGGTGCCACAGATACGCAGTATTTT
NA,NA,TRBJ2-1,TRBV11-2,CASSPQLRDRNEQFF,TGTGCCAGCAGTCCCCAACTTAGGGATAGGAATGAGCAGTTCTTC
NA,TRBD2,TRBJ2-1,TRBV4-3,CASSQLAGGPGEQFF,TGCGCCAGCAGCCAACTAGCGGGGGGGCCGGGTGAGCAGTTCTTC
once,TRBD2,TRBJ2-2,TRBV13,CASSVRGGNTGELFF,TGTGCCAGCAGCGTTCGCGGGGGGAACACCGGGGAGCTGTTTTTT
NA,NA,TRBJ2-1,TRBV20-1,CSARGGVDEQFF,TGCAGTGCTAGAGGGGGGGTCGATGAGCAGTTCTTC
NA,TRBD1,TRBJ1-2,TRBV7-2,CASSQTRTGGNYGYTF,TGTGCCAGCAGCCAGACAAGGACAGGGGGCAACTATGGCTACACCTTC
few,TRBD2,TRBJ2-1,TRBV11-2,CASSGGPRLAIDEQFF,TGTGCCAGCAGCGGGGGACCGAGACTAGCGATTGATGAGCAGTTCTTC
NA,TRBD2,TRBJ2-5,TRBV7-9,CASSPRRSGEEETQYF,TGTGCCAGCAGCCCTCGGAGGAGCGGGGAGGAAGAGACCCAGTACTTC
NA,TRBD2,TRBJ2-7,TRBV7-6,CASSSSLAGANEQYF,TGTGCCAGCAGCTCATCGCTAGCGGGGGCTAACGAGCAGTACTTC
NA,TRBD1,TRBJ2-1,TRBV29-1,CSVLGQEQETQFF,TGCAGCGTCCTGGGACAGGAACAAGAGACCCAGTTCTTC
NA,NA,TRBJ2-4,TRBV6-6,CASSPPLTGNIQYF,TGTGCCAGCAGTCCCCCCCTGACTGGAAACATTCAGTACTTC
once,NA,TRBJ1-5,TRBV6-2/TRBV6-3,CASSPTWVSNQPQHF,TGTGCCAGCAGTCCTACCTGGGTTTCTAATCAGCCCCAGCATTTT
few,NA,TRBJ2-4,TRBV20-1,CSARVDIQYF,TGCAGTGCTAGAGTCGACATTCAGTACTTC
NA,NA,TRBJ1-2,TRBV6-6,CASNPTVANYGYTF,TGTGCCAGCAACCCGACAGTAGCTAACTATGGCTACACCTTC
NA,NA,TRBJ1-2,TRBV7-3,CASGRNVGYGYTF,TGTGCCAGCGGCCGAAACGTGGGGTATGGCTACACCTTC
few,NA,TRBJ2-1,TRBV20-1,CSAIREGDSYNEQFF,TGCAGTGCTATCAGGGAAGGGGACTCCTACAATGAGCAGTTCTTC
few,NA,TRBJ2-7,TRBV12-3/TRBV12-4,CASSLVGGYNEQYF,TGTGCCAGCAGTTTAGTGGGAGGTTACAACGAGCAGTACTTC
NA,TRBD2,TRBJ2-7,TRBV2,CASRLAGMYNEQYF,TGTGCCAGCCGGCTAGCGGGAATGTACAATGAGCAGTACTTC
NA,NA,TRBJ2-3,TRBV4-1,CASSQVHTDTQYF,TGCGCCAGCAGCCAAGTGCATACAGATACGCAGTATTTT
NA,TRBD1,TRBJ1-2,TRBV20-1,CSARRNRGYCTF,TGCAGTGCTAGACGGAACAGGGGTTACTGCACCTTC
NA,NA,TRBJ2-5,TRBV11-2,CASSRDRDHQETQYF,TGTGCCAGCAGCAGAGACCGGGACCATCAAGAGACCCAGTACTTC
NA,NA,TRBJ2-2,TRBV25-1,CASSETNIRGWGDTGELFF,TGTGCCAGCAGTGAGACTAATATCCGTGGCTGGGGGGACACCGGGGAGCTGTTTTTT
few,TRBD1,TRBJ2-5,TRBV7-2,CASSLQDRVQETQYF,TGTGCCAGCAGCTTACAGGACAGGGTACAGGAGACCCAGTACTTC
NA,NA,TRBJ2-3,TRBV12-3/TRBV12-4,CASRHLRSLVQYF,TGTGCCAGCAGGCATTTGCGGTCCTTGGTGCAGTATTTT
few,TRBD1,TRBJ2-7,TRBV4-2,CASSQSSGTGAYEQYF,TGTGCCAGCAGCCAATCCTCCGGGACAGGGGCCTACGAGCAGTACTTC
NA,NA,TRBJ2-1,TRBV21-1,CASIPGASGGANRGEQFF,TGTGCCAGCATCCCAGGGGCTAGCGGGGGGGCAAATCGCGGTGAGCAGTTCTTC
once,TRBD2,TRBJ2-2,TRBV9,CASSLTTSGRLNTGELFF,TGTGCCAGCAGCCTAACGACTAGCGGGAGACTGAACACCGGGGAGCTGTTTTTT
NA,NA,TRBJ2-3,TRBV20-1,CSAFAGTRNRPSTDTQYF,TGCAGTGCCTTCGCCGGGACCAGAAACCGTCCTAGCACAGATACGCAGTATTTT
NA,NA,TRBJ2-3,TRBV7-2,CASSASRTDTQYF,TGTGCCAGCAGCGCTTCCCGCACAGATACGCAGTATTTT
few,TRBD2,TRBJ2-1,TRBV4-2,CASSQDGLAGSNEQFF,TGTGCCAGCAGCCAAGATGGGCTAGCGGGGAGTAATGAGCAGTTCTTC
NA,NA,TRBJ2-5,TRBV11-1,CASSRGRQETQYF,TGTGCCAGCAGCCGAGGTAGACAAGAGACCCAGTACTTC
NA,NA,TRBJ2-3,TRBV13,CASSIDTRDTQYF,TGTGCCAGCAGCATCGATACTAGAGATACGCAGTATTTT
NA,TRBD1,TRBJ1-4,TRBV12-3/TRBV12-4,CASTGQAALNEKLFF,TGTGCCAGCACCGGACAGGCGGCCCTTAATGAAAAACTGTTTTTT
NA,NA,TRBJ1-6,TRBV6-5,CASRPRSSYNSPLHF,TGTGCCAGCAGACCCAGGAGCTCCTATAATTCACCCCTCCACTTT